This TCR beta chain was identified during a study of blood T cell repertoires in COVID-19. In its sample, this clone was seen a few times. This CDR3 has 11 amino acids. CDR1 is DFQATT, CDR2 SNEGSKA, per germline (reference sequence). Trimming cost V 6 bases and J 4 bases, with 9 bases left between them. The protocol was immunoSEQ multiplex PCR, while the TCRdb copy is restricted to in-frame clones and leaves out a portion. This table holds 140,000 or so clones, over 80% found once. V and J are TRBV20-1 and TRBJ2-5, with unresolved D. This receptor was taken from a woman aged 80 or over with acute or convalescent COVID-19. Sequencing was carried out using peripheral blood. In DNA form, the CDR3 reads TGCAGTGCCCGAACGGGAGAGACCCAGTACTTC. Amino acid sequence: CSARTGETQYF.